This T cell receptor beta chain originates from a study of sequential checkpoint blockade in melanoma. Here immunoSEQ multiplex PCR was the method, and the copy in TCRdb shows in-frame clones only, minus some. Among around 41,000 clones listed, about nine tenths were seen once. The germline V gene has CDR1 LNHNV and CDR2 YYDKDF (reference sequence). The CDR3 is 16 amino acids. Trimming pared 0 bases from V and 3 bases from J, leaving 12 bases between. Treatment specified: randomized to nivolumab then ipilimumab (arm A) or the reverse (arm B). DNA-damaging chemotherapy had not been given to any patient beforehand. PBMC sorting kept live CD3+CD8+ cells without CD19 or CD56.

This specimen was CD8+ T cells sorted from blood (inferred from file names), taken from a patient given nivolumab and ipilimumab in sequence. V gene TRBV15 combines with J gene TRBJ1-3; D is perhaps TRBD1 (6 bases). The source is a human donor with melanoma. The CDR3 loop reads CATSRDRGGLGNTIYF. CDR3 nucleotide sequence: TGTGCCACCAGCAGAGACAGGGGCGGACTTGGAAACACCATATATTTT.